The 30 T cell receptor beta chains below were found in one sample sequenced in a study of blood T cell repertoires in COVID-19. TCRdb keeps only in-frame clones here, not all; method: immunoSEQ multiplex PCR. The sample carries 400,000 to 500,000 clones, 88% recorded once. Sequencing input: PBMCs or T cells enriched from blood (not recorded which). The receptor source for this set is a woman in her late teens or twenties who had been exposed to COVID-19.

This chain joins TRBV28 and TRBJ2-5, with TRBD1 matching over 7 bases. The V segment lost 5 bases and the J segment 5 bases; nucleotides outside the gene matches: 11. The CDR3 has 15 amino acids. Germline lookup yields CDR1 MDHEN and CDR2 SYDVKM. CDR3 region: CASSRTGLPLETQYF. The CDR3, as DNA: TGTGCCAGCAGTCGGACAGGTTTACCCCTTGAGACCCAGTACTTC.

The V gene is TRBV19, the J gene TRBJ1-3, with TRBD1 matching 7 bases. With V trimmed by 7 bases and J by 1 base, 25 bases remained unmatched. Germline V gene sequence: CDR1 LNHDA, CDR2 SQIVND (reference sequence). The CDR3 has 21 residues. In DNA, the CDR3 is TGTGCCAGTACCGCCCGCTCAGGGACAGAAGATCGCCGAGATTCTGGAAACACCATATATTTT. Translation: CASTARSGTEDRRDSGNTIYF.

This clone is a singleton in its sample. J is TRBJ1-4 and V is TRBV24-1, with D tentatively TRBD1 (5 bases). CDR1 is KGHDR, CDR2 SFDVKD, per germline. Trimming cost V 1 base and J 7 bases, with 18 bases left between them. The CDR3 has 17 residues. The CDR3 bases are TGTGCCACCAGTGATTTCCCATACGCCCGGGGGTGTGAAAAACTGTTTTTT. As protein: CATSDFPYARGCEKLFF.

The chain uses TRBV3-1 (or the pseudogene TRBV3-2) and TRBJ1-3; D is perhaps TRBD1 (5 bases). CDR3 size: 15 residues. The V end was cut by 4 bases, the J end by 0 bases, with 10 bases between. Germline lookup yields CDR1 LGHDT and CDR2 YNNKEL (reference sequence). CDR3 loop: CASSPTQGSGNTIYF. The CDR3, as DNA: TGTGCCAGCAGCCCTACCCAGGGCTCTGGAAACACCATATATTTT.

This clone was picked up one time. The chain employs TRBV29-1 and TRBJ1-1, with TRBD1 as a possible D gene (6 bases). The CDR3 spans 16 residues. Trimming shortened V by 3 bases and J by 0 bases, and 17 bases separated the two germline ends. The germline V gene encodes CDR1 SQVTM and CDR2 ANQGSEA. For the CDR3, the DNA is TGCAGCGTTGACCCCGGCAGGGGAGATATGAACACTGAAGCTTTCTTT. Its protein product is CSVDPGRGDMNTEAFF.

The V gene is TRBV12-3 or TRBV12-4, the J gene TRBJ1-5; 7 bases fit TRBD1. The CDR3 is made up of 13 amino acids. With V trimmed by 8 bases and J by 5 bases, 6 bases remained unmatched. The CDR3 reads CASLDRADQPQHF. The DNA for the CDR3 is TGTGCCAGCCTCGACAGGGCGGATCAGCCCCAGCATTTT.

This clone has just one count. V usage is TRBV4-2 and J usage is TRBJ1-6, with 9 bases lining up with TRBD1. Germline V CDR1 and CDR2: LGHNA, YNFKEQ. The CDR3 has 16 amino acids. Trimming removed 4 bases from V and 7 bases from J; junction bases left unmatched: 8. CDR3 bases: TGTGCCAGCAGCCCCCGGACAGGGGAGGAAAATTCACCCCTCCACTTT. This translates into CASSPRTGEENSPLHF.

This chain uses TRBV7-9 with TRBJ1-4; 7 nucleotides match TRBD1. Trimming at V came to 7 bases and at J to 3 bases, leaving 2 bases not matched to a gene. Germline CDR1 is SEHNR and CDR2 is FQNEAQ (reference sequence). The CDR3 is 13 residues long. The CDR3 nucleotides are TGTGCCAGCAAAAGGGGGCCTAATGAAAAACTGTTTTTT. Amino acids: CASKRGPNEKLFF.

The V and J genes are TRBV21-1 and TRBJ2-1; the table calls TRBD1, which could not be checked here. TRBV21-1 is given as a pseudogene. CDR3 length: 17 residues. The CDR3 sequence is CASYSRGGGGGFNEQFF. The CDR3 coding sequence is TGTGCCAGCTACTCCAGAGGAGGAGGGGGCGGATTCAATGAGCAGTTCTTC.

The chain carries TRBV7-2 and TRBJ1-5; D is undetermined. Looked up from germline, CDR1 is SGHTA and CDR2 is FQGNSA. The CDR3 contains 15 residues. Trimming stripped 0 bases from V and 3 bases from J, with 9 bases between. CDR3 sequence reads: CASSLARGSNQPQHF. The CDR3 region has the DNA TGTGCCAGCAGCTTAGCGCGAGGGTCCAATCAGCCCCAGCATTTT.

This chain uses TRBV4-1 with TRBJ2-1; D is unclear. V was pared by 0 bases and J by 0 bases, with 6 bases between. The germline CDR1 and CDR2 sequences are MGHRA and YSYEKL. CDR3 length equals 15 residues. Here the CDR3 DNA reads TGCGCCAGCAGCCAAGAGGGCTACTCCTACAATGAGCAGTTCTTC. The encoded protein is CASSQEGYSYNEQFF.

The chain combines TRBV6-5 with TRBJ2-1, with 8 bases that match TRBD2. CDR1 is MNHEY and CDR2 is SVGAGI in the germline V gene. The CDR3 is 15 amino acids. Unmatched junction bases numbered 6, after V lost 2 bases and J lost 6 bases. The CDR3 protein is CASSYRGGPPNEQFF. In DNA form, the CDR3 reads TGTGCCAGCAGTTACCGCGGGGGGCCCCCCAATGAGCAGTTCTTC.

In this sample, this clone turned up many times. This chain uses TRBV4-2 with TRBJ1-4; the match to TRBD1 covers 7 bases. This CDR3 comprises 15 residues. Germline V CDR1 and CDR2: LGHNA, YNFKEQ. After removal of 0 bases from V and 8 bases from J, the junction contained 6 bases not matched to a gene. CDR3 bases: TGTGCCAGCAGCCAAGATCGACAGGGCGGAGAAAAACTGTTTTTT. This translates into CASSQDRQGGEKLFF.

The genes are TRBV7-3 and TRBJ2-3; 10 bases are shared with TRBD1. With 3 bases clipped from V and 1 base from J, the junction kept 1 base outside the gene matches. There are 15 residues in the CDR3. Germline V gene data show CDR1 as SGHTA and CDR2 as FQGTGA. CDR3 coding DNA: TGTGCCAGCAGCTTGACAGGGGGCGGCACAGATACGCAGTATTTT. This sequence encodes CASSLTGGGTDTQYF. The full variable domain, rest sourced from reference TRBV7-3 and TRBJ2-3, is GAGVSQTPSNKVTEKGKYVELRCDPISGHTALYWYRQSLGQGPEFLIYFQGTGAADDSGLPNDRFFAVRPEGSVSTLKIQRTERGDSAVYLCASSLTGGGTDTQYFGPGTRLTVL.

The V call is TRBV4-3, the J call TRBJ2-5; 8 bases align to TRBD2. With 0 bases clipped from V and 5 bases from J, the junction kept 11 bases outside the gene matches. CDR3 size: 17 residues. Per germline, CDR1 LGHNA and CDR2 YSLEER. CDR3 sequence (DNA): TGCGCCAGCAGCCAAGAAGGCTGGGGTAGCGGGGAGGAGACCCAGTACTTC. Protein product: CASSQEGWGSGEETQYF.

The chain uses TRBV7-7 and TRBJ2-1, with TRBD1 identical over 12 bases. This CDR3 spans 15 amino acids. Germline assignment: CDR1 SSHAT and CDR2 FNYEAQ (reference sequence). The junction had 7 bases not matched to a gene; V was cut back by 5 bases and J by 8 bases. CDR3 residues: CASSPGTGGSDEQFF. The DNA for the CDR3 is TGTGCCAGCAGCCCCGGGACAGGGGGCTCAGATGAGCAGTTCTTC.

The V and J genes are TRBV25-1 and TRBJ2-7; 8 bases align to TRBD1. The V gene's germline CDR1 is MGHDK and CDR2 SYGVNS. V trimming: 2 bases; J trimming: 3 bases; junction bases outside the gene matches: 6. The CDR3 covers 15 residues. CDR3 sequence: CASSEQGAASYEQYF. Here the CDR3 DNA reads TGTGCCAGCAGTGAACAGGGGGCGGCAAGCTACGAGCAGTACTTC.

The V call is TRBV6-5, the J call TRBJ2-2; perhaps TRBD1 as D (5 bases). V was trimmed by 10 bases and J by 6 bases, leaving 15 bases between them. CDR3 size: 13 residues. Germline lookup yields CDR1 MNHEY and CDR2 SVGAGI. The CDR3 DNA is TGTGCCACCAAAGCAGGGTCCCCCGGGGAGCTGTTTTTT. It is translated as CATKAGSPGELFF.

V usage is TRBV2 and J usage is TRBJ1-3; TRBD1 is a possible D gene (6 bases). Trimming removed 7 bases from V and 9 bases from J, with 19 bases in between. Germline V gives CDR1 SNHLY, CDR2 FYNNEI. This CDR3 is built from 14 residues. The CDR3 protein is CASTMPGGGATIYF. In DNA, the CDR3 is TGTGCCAGCACCATGCCTGGAGGGGGGGCCACCATATATTTT.

This chain connects TRBV6-5 to TRBJ1-4, with unresolved D. Germline V gene sequence: CDR1 MNHEY, CDR2 SVGAGI. The CDR3 extends over 13 amino acids. V shed 8 bases and J shed 2 bases, with 9 bases lying between them. Here the CDR3 DNA reads TGTGCCAGCTTTGAGCGCACTAATGAAAAACTGTTTTTT. It encodes CASFERTNEKLFF.

This chain connects TRBV28 to TRBJ1-2, with TRBD1 matching over 12 bases. The CDR3 extends over 15 amino acids. From germline, CDR1 is MDHEN and CDR2 SYDVKM. V was clipped by 5 bases and J by 3 bases; unmatched bases: 4. The CDR3 coding sequence is TGTGCCAGCAGTGGGACAGGGGGCGCTTACTATGGCTACACCTTC. Translated, it gives CASSGTGGAYYGYTF.

The rearrangement joins TRBV11-2 to TRBJ1-4; D may be TRBD1 (6 bases). The ends were cut back, 3 bases at V and 1 base at J, with 12 bases in the middle. Germline V gene data show CDR1 as SGHAT and CDR2 as FQNNGV. The length of the CDR3 is 16 residues. CDR3 DNA: TGTGCCAGCAGCTTCTTTAGGGGGATAACTAATGAAAAACTGTTTTTT. Amino acid sequence: CASSFFRGITNEKLFF.

The V and J genes are TRBV12-2 and TRBJ2-1; the table's D gene call, TRBD2, was not cross checked with the DNA. TRBV12-2 corresponds to a pseudogene. The CDR3 totals 17 residues. The CDR3 bases are TGTGCAAGTCGCTTAGCAATGGGACTCGTCCTTTACAATGAGCAGTTCTTC. This gives the protein CASRLAMGLVLYNEQFF.

The chain has TRBV27 and TRBJ2-5; 11 bases are shared with TRBD2. There are 16 residues in the CDR3. V lost 6 bases, J lost 5 bases, and 11 bases stayed unmatched. Germline V CDR1 and CDR2: MNHEY, SMNVEV (reference sequence). The CDR3 DNA reads as TGTGCCAGCAGAGAGAGTCTAGCGGGAGGCTGGGAGACCCAGTACTTC. This encodes CASRESLAGGWETQYF.

This clone was observed a single time. The V and J genes are TRBV7-9 and TRBJ2-7, with 11 nucleotides matching TRBD2. Germline CDR1 reads SEHNR; CDR2 reads FQNEAQ (reference sequence). This CDR3 contains 15 residues. V was pared by 5 bases and J by 4 bases, with 7 bases of the junction left unmatched. The CDR3 sequence is CASSLPSGGTYEQYF. DNA of the CDR3: TGTGCCAGCAGCCTTCCTAGCGGGGGGACATACGAGCAGTACTTC.

A few counts support this clone. V gene TRBV28 combines with J gene TRBJ1-2; the D gene is possibly TRBD1 (6 bases). The CDR3 totals 14 residues. V lost 5 bases and J lost 4, with 14 bases in between. The germline V gene encodes CDR1 MDHEN and CDR2 SYDVKM. Written as DNA, the CDR3 is TGTGCCAGCAGTGTTACCACAGGGAGCTATGGCTACACCTTC. It specifies CASSVTTGSYGYTF.

V and J are TRBV7-2 and TRBJ2-7, with unresolved D. The CDR3 spans 13 residues. CDR1 is SGHTA and CDR2 is FQGNSA in the germline V gene. V lost 4 bases and J 0 bases, leaving 7 bases between the germline ends. The CDR3 DNA is TGTGCCAGCAGCTACCACATCTCCTACGAGCAGTACTTC. It translates to CASSYHISYEQYF.

V usage is TRBV30 and J usage is TRBJ2-7; 7 bases are shared with TRBD1. J was trimmed by 0 bases and V by 5 bases; bases with no gene match: 1. Germline loops: CDR1 GTSNPN, CDR2 SVGIG (reference sequence). The CDR3 loop spans 12 amino acids. DNA for the CDR3: TGTGCCTGGGGGGACAGCTCCTACGAGCAGTACTTC. This gives the protein CAWGDSSYEQYF.

A single count supports this clone. V gene TRBV10-3 combines with J gene TRBJ2-1, with D perhaps matching TRBD1 (8 bases). Trimming left V 2 bases short and J 10 bases short, with 15 bases between. Germline V gives CDR1 ENHRY, CDR2 SYGVKD. The CDR3 has 14 amino acids. The CDR3 here is CAISENRGGEEQFF. The CDR3 DNA is TGTGCCATCAGTGAGAACAGGGGGGGAGAGGAGCAGTTCTTC.

A word on this clone: Different DNA sequences within this sample yield the same CDR3. The chain carries TRBV5-1 and TRBJ2-7; 8 nucleotides align to TRBD1. V trimming: 0 bases; J trimming: 5 bases; junction bases outside the gene matches: 4. Germline V lookup: CDR1 SGHRS, CDR2 YFSETQ. The CDR3 spans 14 residues. The CDR3 spells CASSLGGQGHEQYF. The CDR3 coding sequence is TGCGCCAGCAGCTTGGGCGGACAGGGACACGAGCAGTACTTC.